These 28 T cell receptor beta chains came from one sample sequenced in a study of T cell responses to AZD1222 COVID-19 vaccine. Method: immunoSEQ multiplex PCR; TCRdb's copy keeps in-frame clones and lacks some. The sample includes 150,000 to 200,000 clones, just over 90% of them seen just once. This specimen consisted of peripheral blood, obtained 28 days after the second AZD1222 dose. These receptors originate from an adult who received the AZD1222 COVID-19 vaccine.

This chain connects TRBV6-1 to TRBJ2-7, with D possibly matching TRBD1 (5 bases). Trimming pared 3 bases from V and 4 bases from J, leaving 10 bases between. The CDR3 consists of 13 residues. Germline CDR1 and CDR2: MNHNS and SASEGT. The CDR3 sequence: CASSERTTYEQYF. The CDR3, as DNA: TGTGCCAGCAGTGAGCGGACAACTTACGAGCAGTACTTC.

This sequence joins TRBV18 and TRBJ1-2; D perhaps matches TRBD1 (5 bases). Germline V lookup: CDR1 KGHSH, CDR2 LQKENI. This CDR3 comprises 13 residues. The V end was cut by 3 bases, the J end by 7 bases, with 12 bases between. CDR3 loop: CASSPQPGGGYTF. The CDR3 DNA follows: TGTGCCAGCTCACCGCAGCCTGGGGGTGGCTACACCTTC.

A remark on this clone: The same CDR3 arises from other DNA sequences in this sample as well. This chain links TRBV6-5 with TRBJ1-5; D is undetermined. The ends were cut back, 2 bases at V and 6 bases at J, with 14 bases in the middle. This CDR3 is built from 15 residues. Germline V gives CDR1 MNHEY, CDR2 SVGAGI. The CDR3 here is CASSYVRDGSQPQHF. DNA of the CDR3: TGTGCCAGCAGTTACGTGAGGGATGGGAGTCAGCCCCAGCATTTT.

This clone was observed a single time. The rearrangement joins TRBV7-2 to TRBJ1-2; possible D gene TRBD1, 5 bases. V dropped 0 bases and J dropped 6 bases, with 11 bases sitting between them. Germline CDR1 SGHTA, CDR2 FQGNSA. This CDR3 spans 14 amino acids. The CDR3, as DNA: TGTGCCAGCAGCTTAGCTTCCAGGGAGGATGGCTACACCTTC. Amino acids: CASSLASREDGYTF.

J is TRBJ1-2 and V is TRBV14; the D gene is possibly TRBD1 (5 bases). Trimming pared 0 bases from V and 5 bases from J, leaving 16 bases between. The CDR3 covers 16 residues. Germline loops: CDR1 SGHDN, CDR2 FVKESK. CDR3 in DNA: TGTGCCAGCAGCCAAGATAGGCGGGACGGGACTTATGGCTACACCTTC. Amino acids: CASSQDRRDGTYGYTF.

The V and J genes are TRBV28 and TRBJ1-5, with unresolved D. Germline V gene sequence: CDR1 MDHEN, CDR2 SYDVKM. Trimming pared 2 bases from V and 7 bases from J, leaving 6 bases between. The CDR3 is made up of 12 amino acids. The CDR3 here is CASSLAGQPQHF. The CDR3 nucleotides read TGTGCCAGCAGTTTAGCAGGACAGCCCCAGCATTTT.

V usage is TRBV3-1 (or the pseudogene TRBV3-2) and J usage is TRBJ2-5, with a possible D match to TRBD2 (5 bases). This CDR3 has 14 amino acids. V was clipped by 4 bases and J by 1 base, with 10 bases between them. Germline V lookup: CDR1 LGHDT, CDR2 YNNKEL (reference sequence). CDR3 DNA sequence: TGTGCCAGCAGCCTTCGGGCGGGCCAAGAGACCCAGTACTTC. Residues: CASSLRAGQETQYF.

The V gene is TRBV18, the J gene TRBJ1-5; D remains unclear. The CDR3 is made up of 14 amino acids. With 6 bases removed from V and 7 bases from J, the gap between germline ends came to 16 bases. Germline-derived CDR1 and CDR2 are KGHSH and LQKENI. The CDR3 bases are TGTGCCAGCTCCGGCGTGGAGGGTCCCCAGCCCCAGCATTTT. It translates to CASSGVEGPQPQHF.

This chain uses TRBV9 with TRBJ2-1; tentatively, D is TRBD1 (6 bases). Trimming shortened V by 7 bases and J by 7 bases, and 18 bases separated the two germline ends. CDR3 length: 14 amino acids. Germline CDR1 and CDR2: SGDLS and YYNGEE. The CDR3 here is CASGFGTLGNEQFF. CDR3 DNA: TGTGCCAGCGGTTTTGGGACATTGGGAAATGAGCAGTTCTTC.

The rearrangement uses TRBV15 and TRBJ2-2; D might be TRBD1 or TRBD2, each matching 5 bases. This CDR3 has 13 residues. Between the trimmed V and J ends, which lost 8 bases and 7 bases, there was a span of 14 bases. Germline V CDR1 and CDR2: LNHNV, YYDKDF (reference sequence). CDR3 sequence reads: CATDPTGGGELFF. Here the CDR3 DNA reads TGTGCCACCGACCCCACTGGGGGCGGGGAGCTGTTTTTT.

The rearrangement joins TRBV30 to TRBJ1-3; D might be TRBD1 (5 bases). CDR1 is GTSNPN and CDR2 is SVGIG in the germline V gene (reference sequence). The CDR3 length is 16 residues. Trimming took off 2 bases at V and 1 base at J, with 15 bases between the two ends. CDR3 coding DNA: TGTGCCTGGAGTCCCACAGGCCTGTGGTCTGGAAACACCATATATTTT. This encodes CAWSPTGLWSGNTIYF.

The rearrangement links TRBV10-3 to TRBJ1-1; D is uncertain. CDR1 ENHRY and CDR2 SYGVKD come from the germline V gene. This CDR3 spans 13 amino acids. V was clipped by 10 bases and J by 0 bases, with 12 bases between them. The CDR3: CATTGALNTEAFF. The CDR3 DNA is TGTGCCACCACGGGAGCTCTGAACACTGAAGCTTTCTTT.

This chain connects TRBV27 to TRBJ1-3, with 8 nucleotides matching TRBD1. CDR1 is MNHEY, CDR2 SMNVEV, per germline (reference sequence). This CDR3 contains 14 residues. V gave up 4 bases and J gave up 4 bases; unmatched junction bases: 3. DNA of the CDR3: TGTGCCAGCAGTTCGACAGGGGCGGGAAACACCATATATTTT. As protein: CASSSTGAGNTIYF.

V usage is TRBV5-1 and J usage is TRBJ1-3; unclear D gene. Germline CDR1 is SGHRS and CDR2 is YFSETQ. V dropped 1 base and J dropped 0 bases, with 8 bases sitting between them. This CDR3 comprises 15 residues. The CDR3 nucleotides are TGCGCCAGCAGCTTGCAAGGCATCTCTGGAAACACCATATATTTT. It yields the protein CASSLQGISGNTIYF. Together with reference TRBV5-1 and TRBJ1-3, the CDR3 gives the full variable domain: KAGVTQTPRYLIKTRGQQVTLSCSPISGHRSVSWYQQTPGQGLQFLFEYFSETQRNKGNFPGRFSGRQFSNSRSEMNVSTLELGDSALYLCASSLQGISGNTIYFGEGSWLTVV.

CDR3 residues: CASSVDRGGITEAFF. DNA of the CDR3: TGTGCCAGCAGCGTTGACAGAGGAGGAATTACTGAAGCTTTCTTT. The chain joins TRBV9 to TRBJ1-1; D is perhaps TRBD1 (5 bases). Trimming removed 2 bases from V and 5 bases from J, with 16 bases in between. CDR1 and CDR2 from the germline V gene are SGDLS and YYNGEE. This CDR3 has 15 residues.

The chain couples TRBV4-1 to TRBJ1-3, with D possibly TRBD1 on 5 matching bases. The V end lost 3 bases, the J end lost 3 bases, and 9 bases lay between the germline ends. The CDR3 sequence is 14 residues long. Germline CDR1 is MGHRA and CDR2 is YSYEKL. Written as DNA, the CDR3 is TGCGCCAGCAGCCAGAGGGGACGTGGAAACACCATATATTTT. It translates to CASSQRGRGNTIYF.

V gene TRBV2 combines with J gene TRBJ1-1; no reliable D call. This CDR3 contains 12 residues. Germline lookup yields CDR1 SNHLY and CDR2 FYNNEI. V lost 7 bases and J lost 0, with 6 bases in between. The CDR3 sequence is CASNPLNTEAFF. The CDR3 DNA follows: TGTGCCAGCAACCCCCTGAACACTGAAGCTTTCTTT.

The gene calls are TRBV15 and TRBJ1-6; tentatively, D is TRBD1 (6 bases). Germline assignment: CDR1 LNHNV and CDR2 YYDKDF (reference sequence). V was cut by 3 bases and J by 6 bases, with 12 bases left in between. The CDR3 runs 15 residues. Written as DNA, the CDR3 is TGTGCCACCAGCAGTTGGGGGGGCGGTAATTCACCCCTCCACTTT. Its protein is CATSSWGGGNSPLHF.

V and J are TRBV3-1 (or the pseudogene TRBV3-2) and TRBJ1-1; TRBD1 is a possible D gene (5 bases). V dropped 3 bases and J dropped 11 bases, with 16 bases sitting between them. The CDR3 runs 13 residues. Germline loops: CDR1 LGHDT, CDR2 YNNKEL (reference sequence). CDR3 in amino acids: CASSQTWDRVAFF. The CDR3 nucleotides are TGTGCCAGCAGCCAGACCTGGGACCGAGTGGCTTTCTTT.

In nucleotides, the CDR3 is TGCGCCAGCAGCTTGGCCTTAGCGGGGAACCAAGAGACCCAGTACTTC. The encoded protein is CASSLALAGNQETQYF. The rearrangement joins TRBV5-1 to TRBJ2-5; 8 bases match TRBD2. CDR3 size: 16 residues. The junction had 4 bases not matched to a gene; V was cut back by 0 bases and J by 0 bases. The germline V gene has CDR1 SGHRS and CDR2 YFSETQ.

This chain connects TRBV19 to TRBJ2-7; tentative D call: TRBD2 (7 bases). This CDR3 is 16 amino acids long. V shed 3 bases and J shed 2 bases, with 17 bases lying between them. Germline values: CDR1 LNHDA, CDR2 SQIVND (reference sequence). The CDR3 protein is CASSMVWGGAPYEQYF. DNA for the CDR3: TGTGCCAGTAGTATGGTTTGGGGGGGCGCGCCCTACGAGCAGTACTTC.

The CDR3 sequence is CASSWSGLAFNEQFF. In DNA form, the CDR3 reads TGTGCCAGCAGTTGGTCGGGACTAGCGTTTAATGAGCAGTTCTTC. The chain joins TRBV28 to TRBJ2-1; 10 bases align to TRBD2. Germline-derived CDR1 and CDR2 are MDHEN and SYDVKM. CDR3 length equals 15 residues. After removal of 4 bases from V and 7 bases from J, the junction contained 7 bases not matched to a gene.

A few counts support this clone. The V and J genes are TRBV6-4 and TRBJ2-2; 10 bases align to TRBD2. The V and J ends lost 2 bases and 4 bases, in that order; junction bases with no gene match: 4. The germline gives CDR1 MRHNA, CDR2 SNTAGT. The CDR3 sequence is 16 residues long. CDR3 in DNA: TGTGCCAGCAGTGACAAGGCTAGCGGGGGCACCGGGGAGCTGTTTTTT. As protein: CASSDKASGGTGELFF.

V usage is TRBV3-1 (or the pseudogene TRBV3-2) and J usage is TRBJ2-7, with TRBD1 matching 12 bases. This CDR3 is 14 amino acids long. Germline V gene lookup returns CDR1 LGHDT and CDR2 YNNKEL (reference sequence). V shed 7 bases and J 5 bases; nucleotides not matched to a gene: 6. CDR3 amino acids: CASNHGTGGHEQYF. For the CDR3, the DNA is TGTGCCAGCAACCACGGGACAGGGGGCCACGAGCAGTACTTC.

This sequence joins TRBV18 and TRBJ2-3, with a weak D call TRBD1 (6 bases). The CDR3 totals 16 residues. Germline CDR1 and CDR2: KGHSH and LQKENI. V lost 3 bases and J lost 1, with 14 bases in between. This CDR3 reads CASSPKGVRGTDTQYF. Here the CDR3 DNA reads TGTGCCAGCTCACCGAAGGGGGTAAGGGGCACAGATACGCAGTATTTT.

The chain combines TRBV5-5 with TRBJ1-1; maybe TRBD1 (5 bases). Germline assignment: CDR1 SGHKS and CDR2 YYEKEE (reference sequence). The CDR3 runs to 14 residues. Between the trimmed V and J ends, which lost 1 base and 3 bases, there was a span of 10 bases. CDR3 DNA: TGTGCCAGCAGCTTGTGGCCGGGGGACACTGAAGCTTTCTTT. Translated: CASSLWPGDTEAFF.

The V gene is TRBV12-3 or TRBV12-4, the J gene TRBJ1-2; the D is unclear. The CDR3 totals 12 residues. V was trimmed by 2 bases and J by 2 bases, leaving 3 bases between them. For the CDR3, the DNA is TGTGCCAGCAGTTTACGGAACTATGGCTACACCTTC. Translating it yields CASSLRNYGYTF.

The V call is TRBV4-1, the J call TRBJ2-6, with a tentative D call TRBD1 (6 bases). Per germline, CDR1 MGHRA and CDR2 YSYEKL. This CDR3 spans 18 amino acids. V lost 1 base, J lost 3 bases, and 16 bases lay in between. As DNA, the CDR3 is TGCGCCAGCAGCCAAGCTCGTATGGGGGCAAATGGGGCCAACGTCCTGACTTTC. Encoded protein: CASSQARMGANGANVLTF.